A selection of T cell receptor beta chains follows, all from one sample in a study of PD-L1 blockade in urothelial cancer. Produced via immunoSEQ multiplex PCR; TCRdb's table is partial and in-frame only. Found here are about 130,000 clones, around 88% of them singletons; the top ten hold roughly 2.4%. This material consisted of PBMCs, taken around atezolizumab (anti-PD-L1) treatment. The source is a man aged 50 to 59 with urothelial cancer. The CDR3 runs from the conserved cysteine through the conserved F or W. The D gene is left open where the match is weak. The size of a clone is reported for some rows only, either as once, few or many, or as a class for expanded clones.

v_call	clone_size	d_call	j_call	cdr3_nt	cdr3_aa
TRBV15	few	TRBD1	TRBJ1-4	TGTGCCACCAGCAGCCGGTATGAGGACAGGATATCAACTAATGAAAAACTGTTTTTT	CATSSRYEDRISTNEKLFF
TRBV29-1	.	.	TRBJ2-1	TGCAGCGTTGAACCCCAGTCCAGGAATGAGCAGTTCTTC	CSVEPQSRNEQFF
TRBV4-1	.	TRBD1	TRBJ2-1	TGCGCCAGCAGCCATGGCAGGGGGACCTCCTACAATGAGCAGTTCTTC	CASSHGRGTSYNEQFF
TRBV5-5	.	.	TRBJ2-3	TGTGCCAGCAGCATTACAGGGTCAGATACGCAGTATTTT	CASSITGSDTQYF
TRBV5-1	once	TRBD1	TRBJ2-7	TGCGCCAGCAGCCCGGGACAGGCGATCTACGAGCAGTACTTC	CASSPGQAIYEQYF
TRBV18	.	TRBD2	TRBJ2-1	TGTGCCAGCTCACCCCGTTTAGCGGGAGAGGTTGAGCAGTTCTTC	CASSPRLAGEVEQFF
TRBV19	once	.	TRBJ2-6	TGTGCCAGTAGTATTCCCTCGACTTCTGGGGCCAACGTCCTGACTTTC	CASSIPSTSGANVLTF
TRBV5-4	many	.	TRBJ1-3	TGTGCCAGCAGCCCCGGGGGAACGATCACTGCTGGAAACACCATATATTTT	CASSPGGTITAGNTIYF
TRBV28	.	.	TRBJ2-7	TGTGCCAGCACCCCGGGGGGCGGTTACGAGCAGTACTTC	CASTPGGGYEQYF
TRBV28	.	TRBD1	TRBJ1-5	TGTGCCAGCAGCTCGGGTCCGGGACAGGGGACCTTTGGTTTATATAGCAATCAGCCCCAGCATTTT	CASSSGPGQGTFGLYSNQPQHF
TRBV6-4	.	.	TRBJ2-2	TGTGCCAGCAGTGAATCGGGGGACACCGGGGAGCTGTTTTTT	CASSESGDTGELFF
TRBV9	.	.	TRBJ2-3	TGTGCCAGCAGCGTCGGGCGGGGTGCTGTAGATACGCAGTATTTT	CASSVGRGAVDTQYF
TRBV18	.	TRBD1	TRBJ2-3	TGTGCCAGCTCACCCGGGACAGGGCGGGCGGATACGCAGTATTTT	CASSPGTGRADTQYF
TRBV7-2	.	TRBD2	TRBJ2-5	TGTGCCAGCAGCCCCATTCCCGGGACTAGCGGGTCAGGGACCCAGTACTTC	CASSPIPGTSGSGTQYF
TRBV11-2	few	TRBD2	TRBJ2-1	TGTGCCAGCAGCTTAATTCGGACTAGCGGGAGGGCCGGTGAGCAGTTCTTC	CASSLIRTSGRAGEQFF
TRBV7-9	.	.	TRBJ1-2	TGTGCCAGCAGCTTAGTCCTGACAGGACCGTCGGACTATGGCTACACCTTC	CASSLVLTGPSDYGYTF
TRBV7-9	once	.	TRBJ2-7	TGTGCCAGCAGCCCCCGTCGGACTTGGAACGAGCAGTACTTC	CASSPRRTWNEQYF
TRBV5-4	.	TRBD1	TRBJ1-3	TGTGCCAGCAGTTTCCGGGACAGGGGCTCTGGAAACACCATATATTTT	CASSFRDRGSGNTIYF
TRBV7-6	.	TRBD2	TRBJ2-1	TGTGCCAGCAGCCTCTGGACTAGCGGGGACAATGAGCAGTTCTTC	CASSLWTSGDNEQFF
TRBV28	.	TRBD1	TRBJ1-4	TGTGCCAGCAGATCTACTGGACAGGGGTTCGGTGAAAAACTGTTTTTT	CASRSTGQGFGEKLFF
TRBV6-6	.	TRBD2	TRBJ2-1	TGTGCCAGCAGGACTAGCGGGAGCTCCTACAATGAGCAGTTCTTC	CASRTSGSSYNEQFF
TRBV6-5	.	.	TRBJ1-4	TGTGCCAGCAGTTTCACAGGAGCAACTAATGAAAAACTGTTTTTT	CASSFTGATNEKLFF
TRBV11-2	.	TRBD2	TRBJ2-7	TGTGCCAGCAGCTTCTATGCTAGCGGGAGGGGAGAGGGGGAGCAGTACTTC	CASSFYASGRGEGEQYF
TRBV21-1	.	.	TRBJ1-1	TGTGCCAGCAGCATTCGACCAGGGAACACTGAAGCTTTCTTT	CASSIRPGNTEAFF
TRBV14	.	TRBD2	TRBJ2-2	TGTGCCAGCACCCAGACTAGCGGGAGTTCAACCGGGGAGCTGTTTTTT	CASTQTSGSSTGELFF
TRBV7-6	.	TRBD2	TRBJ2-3	TGTGCCAGCAGCTATAGCGGGGCTAGCACAGATACGCAGTATTTT	CASSYSGASTDTQYF
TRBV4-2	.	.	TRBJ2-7	TGTGCCAGCAGCCAACTAGCGAACTCCTACGAGCAGTACTTC	CASSQLANSYEQYF
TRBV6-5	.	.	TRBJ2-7	TGTGCCAGCAGTAGGACAGTTCAACCCTACGAGCAGTACTTC	CASSRTVQPYEQYF
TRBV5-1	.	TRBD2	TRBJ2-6	TGCGCCAGCAGCACAACTAGCGGAAGCTCTGGGGCCAACGTCCTGACTTTC	CASSTTSGSSGANVLTF
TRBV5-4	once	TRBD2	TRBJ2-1	TGTGCCAGCAGCCCAGGTGCTAGCGGGAGGGTTGAGCAGTTCTTC	CASSPGASGRVEQFF
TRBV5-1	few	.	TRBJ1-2	TGCGCCAGCAGCCAGGTTCCCGGACAGAACTATGGCTACACCTTC	CASSQVPGQNYGYTF
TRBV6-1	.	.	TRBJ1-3	TGTGCCAGCCTTAGGGGCCTCTCTGGAAACACCATATATTTT	CASLRGLSGNTIYF
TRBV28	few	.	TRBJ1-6	TGTGCCAGCAGCTCCCCGGGGTCCCTCCACTTT	CASSSPGSLHF
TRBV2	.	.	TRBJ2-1	TGTGCCAGCAGTGTGGGGTTCGGGGACAATGAGCAGTTCTTC	CASSVGFGDNEQFF
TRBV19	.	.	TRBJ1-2	TGTGCCAGTAGTGCCGGGACTGATGGCTACACCTTC	CASSAGTDGYTF
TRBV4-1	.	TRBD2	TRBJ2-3	TGCGCCAGCAGCCAAGGACCTAGCGGGAGGGCCACAGATACGCAGTATTTT	CASSQGPSGRATDTQYF
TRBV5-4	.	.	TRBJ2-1	TGTGCCAGCAGCTTGGCCATCAGGGGCAATGAGCAGTTCTTC	CASSLAIRGNEQFF
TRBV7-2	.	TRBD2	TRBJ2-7	TGTGCCAGCAGCTTATCCCGGGAGGGCCTTGCGTCTAAAACATTC	CASSLSREGLASKTF
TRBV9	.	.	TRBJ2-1	TGTGCCAGCAGCCCAGGGGGACTTTACAATGAGCAGTTCTTC	CASSPGGLYNEQFF
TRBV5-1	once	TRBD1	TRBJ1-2	TGCGCCAGCAGCTTGGACAGGGGCGGCTACACCTTC	CASSLDRGGYTF
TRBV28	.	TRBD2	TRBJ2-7	TGTGCCAGCAGTAAATTAGCGGGAGCCCTCTCTGAGCAGTACTTC	CASSKLAGALSEQYF